What follows are 5 T cell receptor beta chains derived from one specimen sequenced in a study of response to subunit inactivated influenza vaccine. TCRdb used MiXCR to reprocess the RT-PCR reads, holding one entry per CDR3 protein. The data hold about 170,000 distinct CDR3 sequences, with about 10% observed a single time. Material: CD8+ T cells sorted from PBMCs, obtained 23 months after vaccination. These receptors all come from a man in his fifties or sixties who received an inactivated influenza vaccine.

The rearrangement uses TRBV28 and TRBJ2-1; 7 bases line up with TRBD1. Germline lookup yields CDR1 MDHEN and CDR2 SYDVKM. The length of the CDR3 is 14 residues. Unmatched junction bases numbered 6, after V lost 2 bases and J lost 8 bases. CDR3 region: CASSLGTARHEQFF. DNA of the CDR3: TGTGCCAGCAGTTTAGGGACAGCGAGGCATGAGCAGTTCTTC.

This clonotype appeared a few times. CDR3 region: CASSQERAAGAPQHF. The CDR3 nucleotides read TGCGCCAGCAGCCAAGAGAGGGCAGCTGGTGCGCCCCAGCATTTT. This chain uses TRBV4-1 with TRBJ1-5; D unresolved. The germline gives CDR1 MGHRA, CDR2 YSYEKL. This CDR3 region has 15 residues. The V end was cut by 0 bases, the J end by 9 bases, with 15 bases between.

This clonotype was recorded a few times. The V call is TRBV4-1, the J call TRBJ1-1; 7 bases fit TRBD1. The CDR3 is 14 amino acids. With V trimmed by 5 bases and J by 5 bases, 8 bases remained unmatched. CDR1 and CDR2 (germline): MGHRA, YSYEKL. CDR3 DNA: TGCGCCAGCAGCTCAGGGACAGCCAGGACTGAAGCTTTCTTT. It specifies CASSSGTARTEAFF.

V and J are TRBV12-3 or TRBV12-4 and TRBJ2-1; a possible D gene is TRBD2 (7 bases). V was trimmed by 3 bases and J by 5 bases, leaving 17 bases between them. The CDR3 runs to 16 residues. The CDR3 here is CASSFSGRGAHNEQFF. CDR3 nucleotides: TGTGCCAGCAGTTTTAGTGGGAGGGGGGCCCACAATGAGCAGTTCTTC.

This clonotype occurred a few times. The chain couples TRBV4-3 to TRBJ2-3; TRBD2 matches at 10 bases. The CDR3 sequence is 16 residues long. V shed 6 bases and J 0 bases; nucleotides not matched to a gene: 6. Germline assignment: CDR1 LGHNA and CDR2 YSLEER. The CDR3 sequence is CASSFGLAESTDTQYF. CDR3 DNA sequence: TGCGCCAGCAGTTTCGGACTAGCGGAGAGCACAGATACGCAGTATTTT.